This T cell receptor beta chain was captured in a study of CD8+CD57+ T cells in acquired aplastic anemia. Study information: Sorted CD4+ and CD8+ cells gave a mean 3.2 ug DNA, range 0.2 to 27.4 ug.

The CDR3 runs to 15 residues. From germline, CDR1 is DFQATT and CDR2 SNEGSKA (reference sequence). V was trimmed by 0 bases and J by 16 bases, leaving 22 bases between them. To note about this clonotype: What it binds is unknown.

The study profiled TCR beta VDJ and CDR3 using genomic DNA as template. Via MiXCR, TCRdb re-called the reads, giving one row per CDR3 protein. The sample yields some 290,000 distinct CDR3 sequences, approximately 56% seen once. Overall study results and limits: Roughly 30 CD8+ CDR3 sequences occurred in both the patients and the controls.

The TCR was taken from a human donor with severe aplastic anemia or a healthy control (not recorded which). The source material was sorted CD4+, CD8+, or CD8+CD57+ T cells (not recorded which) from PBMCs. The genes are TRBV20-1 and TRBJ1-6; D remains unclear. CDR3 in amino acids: CSARDAAGRNGRLHF. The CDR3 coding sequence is TGCAGTGCTAGAGACGCTGCCGGGCGAAATGGCCGACTCCACTTT.